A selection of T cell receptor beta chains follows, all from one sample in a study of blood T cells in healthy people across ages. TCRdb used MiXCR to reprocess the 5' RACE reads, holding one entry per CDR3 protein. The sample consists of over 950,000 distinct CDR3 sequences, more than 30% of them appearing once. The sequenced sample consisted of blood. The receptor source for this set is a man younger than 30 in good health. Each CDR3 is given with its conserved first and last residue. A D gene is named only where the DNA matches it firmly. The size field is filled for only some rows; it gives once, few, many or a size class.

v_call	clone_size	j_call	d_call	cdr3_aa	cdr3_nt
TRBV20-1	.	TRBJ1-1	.	CSANRRGRDTEAFF	TGCAGTGCTAACCGCAGGGGTAGGGACACTGAAGCTTTCTTT
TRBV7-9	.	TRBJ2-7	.	CASSPNSGASSYNEQYF	TGTGCCAGCAGCCCGAACTCCGGGGCTAGCTCCTACAATGAGCAGTACTTC
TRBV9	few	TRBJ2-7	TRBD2	CASSSGTAGENEQYF	TGTGCCAGCAGCTCAGGGACCGCGGGGGAAAACGAGCAGTACTTC
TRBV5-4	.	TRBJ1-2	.	CASSLARQNYGYTF	TGTGCCAGCAGCTTGGCCAGACAGAACTATGGCTACACCTTC
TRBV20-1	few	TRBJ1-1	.	CSAPGPLDTEAFF	TGCAGTGCCCCCGGGCCACTCGACACTGAAGCTTTCTTT
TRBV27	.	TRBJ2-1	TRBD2	CASSSGSGGPYNEQFF	TGTGCCAGCAGTTCCGGCAGCGGGGGGCCCTACAATGAGCAGTTCTTC
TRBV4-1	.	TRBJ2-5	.	CASSLLPNGQYF	TGCGCCAGCAGCCTCCTGCCCAATGGGCAGTACTTC
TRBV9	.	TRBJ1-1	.	CASSVAVSPRGFNTEAFF	TGTGCCAGCAGCGTAGCTGTCTCACCACGGGGGTTTAACACTGAAGCTTTCTTT
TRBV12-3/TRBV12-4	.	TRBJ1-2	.	CASSLRGVGYGYTF	TGTGCCAGCAGTTTAAGGGGGGTTGGCTATGGCTACACCTTC
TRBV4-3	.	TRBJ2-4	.	CASSQVGRRNIQYF	TGCGCCAGCAGCCAAGTTGGTAGGCGAAACATTCAGTACTTC
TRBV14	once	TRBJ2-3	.	CASSANDYAQYF	TGTGCCAGCAGCGCCAATGATTATGCGCAGTATTTT
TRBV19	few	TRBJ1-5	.	CASSMDHPDISNQPQHF	TGTGCCAGTAGTATGGACCATCCTGACATTAGCAATCAGCCCCAGCATTTT
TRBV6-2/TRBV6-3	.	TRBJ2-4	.	CASSRPGVVAKNIQYF	TGTGCCAGCAGTCGACCCGGGGTCGTAGCCAAAAACATTCAGTACTTC
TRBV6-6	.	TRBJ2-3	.	CASSRPGQARTDTQYF	TGTGCCAGCAGCCGCCCGGGGCAGGCGCGCACAGATACGCAGTATTTT
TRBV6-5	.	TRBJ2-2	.	CASRTGFIAGELFF	TGTGCCAGCAGAACCGGGTTCATCGCCGGGGAGCTGTTTTTT
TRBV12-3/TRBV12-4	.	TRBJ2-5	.	CAGSPGTIQETQYF	TGTGCCGGCAGTCCAGGGACCATACAAGAGACCCAGTACTTC